This T cell receptor beta chain was identified during a study of T cells in narcolepsy. Turning to the study itself: Healthy controls were enrolled alongside patients with narcolepsy type 1 or type 2.

TCRdb's copy holds only in-frame clones and misses some; the assay was immunoSEQ multiplex PCR. The table lists tens of thousands of clones, under 90% of them singletons, with over 1% in the top ten. V lost 3 bases to trimming and J lost 7 bases; unmatched junction nucleotides: 5. This CDR3 region has 15 residues. The V gene's germline CDR1 is SGHNT and CDR2 YENEEA. The chain recombines TRBV11-3 with TRBJ2-1; 11 bases align to TRBD2. The TCR comes from a human donor with narcolepsy. Sequenced input: CD45RA- memory CD4+ T cells from PBMCs. In nucleotides, the CDR3 is TGTGCCAGCAGCTTGCTTAGCGGGGGGGAAAATGAGCAGTTCTTC. Amino acid sequence: CASSLLSGGENEQFF.